This T cell receptor beta chain stems from a study of cytomegalovirus exposure and HLA in healthy donors. Whole-study findings and limits: Researchers counted 164 TCR beta chains as cytomegalovirus-associated.

Remarks on this clone: Its antigen is as yet unknown.

V was clipped by 7 bases and J by 0 bases, with 13 bases between them. The germline gives CDR1 MDHEN, CDR2 SYDVKM. This CDR3 has 15 amino acids. Using immunoSEQ multiplex PCR, the repertoire was profiled, and TCRdb retains in-frame clones only, with some absent. The sample yields 150,000 to 200,000 clones, approximately 90% seen once. The sample consisted of PBMCs. V usage is TRBV28 and J usage is TRBJ1-3; weak D call: TRBD1 (5 bases). The sequence came from a man aged 18 to 29 in good health and CMV-seronegative. CDR3 protein: CASKTGISSGNTIYF. In nucleotides, the CDR3 is TGTGCCAGCAAAACAGGAATTAGCTCTGGAAACACCATATATTTT.